This T cell receptor beta chain was recorded in a study of T and B cells in COVID-19 patients. Study-wide context: Blood was sampled from COVID-19 patients who were either actively infected or recovered. Recovered patients mostly had mild to moderate COVID-19 managed as outpatients. General observations from the study: CD4+, regulatory T cell, CD8+ and sorted SARS-CoV-2-responsive or tetramer+ T cells were not yet sequenced.

In regard to this clonotype: The target antigen is unknown.

Each TRB amplification used roughly 230-550 ng of genomic DNA from blood. TRB rearrangements were amplified by multiplex PCR with BIOMED2 TRB-A/B primers. Using its own MiXCR run on the multiplex PCR reads, TCRdb lists one record per CDR3 protein. The sample carries about 5,300 distinct CDR3 sequences, about 20% recorded once. The CDR3 is 12 amino acids. V gave up 5 bases and J gave up 0 bases, with 6 bases separating them. Germline loops: CDR1 SGHRS, CDR2 YFSETQ. This TCR derives from a human donor with active COVID-19. The V and J genes are TRBV5-1 and TRBJ2-7, with D perhaps TRBD1 (6 bases). Sequencing was done on a sample of blood. Here the CDR3 reads CASRDSSYEQYF. CDR3 nucleotide sequence: TGCGCCAGCAGGGACAGCTCCTACGAGCAGTACTTC.